Listed below are T cell receptor beta chains from one sample, sequenced in a study of regulatory T cells in long-lasting Graves disease. In TCRdb, the multiplex PCR reads were re-called with MiXCR into one record per CDR3 protein. The sample contains roughly 470,000 distinct CDR3 sequences, less than 25% of which appear only once. The specimen was peripheral blood mononuclear cells (PBMCs), collected when the disease was refractory, from a patient treated with antithyroid drugs. These receptors were obtained from a female donor with Graves disease. Each CDR3 is given with its conserved first and last residue. The order of the fields is CDR3 protein, CDR3 DNA, D gene, V gene, CDR3 length, J gene, clone size. A D gene is named only where the DNA matches it firmly. Part of the rows lack a size; the others show once, few, many or a class for expanded clones.

CASSLSGTENEKLFF TGTGCCAGCAGTTTATCAGGCACGGAGAATGAAAAACTGTTTTTT NA TRBV28 15 TRBJ1-4 few
CASSQLRGQPQHF TGTGCCAGCAGCCAACTCAGGGGACAGCCCCAGCATTTT NA TRBV14 13 TRBJ1-5 few
CASSQTSGTQETQYF TGTGCCAGCAGCCAGACTAGCGGGACACAAGAGACCCAGTACTTC TRBD2 TRBV28 15 TRBJ2-5 many
CASSQVSFSAEKLFF TGTGCCAGCAGCCAAGTGTCTTTCAGCGCTGAAAAACTGTTTTTT NA TRBV3-1 15 TRBJ1-4 medium-sized
CASSLWENQPQHF TGTGCCAGCAGTTTGTGGGAAAATCAGCCCCAGCATTTT NA TRBV12-3/TRBV12-4 13 TRBJ1-5 NA
CASSYSTGENPYEQYF TGTGCCAGCAGTTACTCGACAGGGGAGAATCCCTACGAGCAGTACTTC TRBD1 TRBV6-5 16 TRBJ2-7 many
CSVGTGGDLVFF TGCAGCGTCGGCACAGGGGGGGATTTGGTTTTCTTT TRBD1 TRBV29-1 12 TRBJ1-1 NA
CASSLGDRKNTEAFF TGCGCCAGCAGCTTGGGGGACAGGAAGAACACTGAAGCTTTCTTT TRBD1 TRBV5-5 15 TRBJ1-1 NA
CASSKTVRTEAFF TGTGCCAGCAGTAAGACAGTTCGCACTGAAGCTTTCTTT NA TRBV28 13 TRBJ1-1 many
CASSAIAWGEQYF TGTGCCAGCAGCGCCATAGCCTGGGGAGAGCAGTACTTC NA TRBV9 13 TRBJ2-7 few
CASSPRGVADTQYF TGTGCCAGCAGCCCACGGGGGGTCGCAGATACGCAGTATTTT TRBD2 TRBV11-2 14 TRBJ2-3 few
CASSLRGASFEQYF TGTGCCAGCAGCTTAAGGGGGGCGTCTTTCGAGCAGTACTTC NA TRBV13 14 TRBJ2-7 few
CASSLFPGVGNQPQHF TGTGCCAGCAGTTTGTTTCCAGGGGTCGGCAATCAGCCCCAGCATTTT NA TRBV28 16 TRBJ1-5 many
CASSLLVRMTYEQYF TGTGCCAGCAGCTTATTAGTTCGGATGACCTACGAGCAGTACTTC NA TRBV7-8 15 TRBJ2-7 NA
CSAQVATNEKLFF TGCAGCGCCCAGGTCGCAACTAATGAAAAACTGTTTTTT NA TRBV29-1 13 TRBJ1-4 few
CASSSRLAGGSPPDEQYF TGTGCCAGCAGTTCTCGACTAGCGGGAGGGTCCCCCCCTGACGAGCAGTACTTC TRBD2 TRBV6-5 18 TRBJ2-7 many
CASSPREGANNEQFF TGTGCCAGCAGCCCGAGGGAGGGGGCCAACAATGAGCAGTTCTTC NA TRBV7-9 15 TRBJ2-1 NA
CASSKASTGELFF TGTGCCAGCAGCAAAGCTAGCACCGGGGAGCTGTTTTTT NA TRBV5-4 13 TRBJ2-2 NA
CASSGTGGNTEAFF TGTGCCAGCAGTGGGACAGGGGGGAACACTGAAGCTTTCTTT TRBD1 TRBV27 14 TRBJ1-1 many
CASSLRYRSGSGTDTQYF TGTGCCAGCAGTTTACGCTACCGTAGCGGGAGTGGCACAGATACGCAGTATTTT TRBD2 TRBV27 18 TRBJ2-3 few
CAISEARLAEGPYEQYF TGTGCCATCAGTGAGGCACGACTAGCGGAGGGGCCCTACGAGCAGTACTTC TRBD2 TRBV10-3 17 TRBJ2-7 NA
CSAPRGGAESTEAFF TGCAGTGCCCCCCGAGGGGGGGCTGAGAGCACTGAAGCTTTCTTT NA TRBV20-1 15 TRBJ1-1 NA
CASSPSGRAVDTQYF TGTGCCAGCAGTCCTAGCGGGAGGGCGGTAGATACGCAGTATTTT TRBD2 TRBV2 15 TRBJ2-3 NA
CASSPRTSGSGYEQYF TGTGCCAGCAGCCCGCGGACTAGCGGGAGCGGATACGAGCAGTACTTC TRBD2 TRBV12-3/TRBV12-4 16 TRBJ2-7 many
CASSFSDRVYGYTF TGTGCCAGCAGTTTTTCTGACAGAGTCTATGGCTACACCTTC NA TRBV12-3/TRBV12-4 14 TRBJ1-2 many
CASRGQNYGYTF TGTGCCAGCAGAGGGCAGAACTATGGCTACACCTTC NA TRBV25-1 12 TRBJ1-2 many
CASSLGPGRYEQYF TGTGCCAGCAGCTTAGGACCAGGGAGGTACGAGCAGTACTTC NA TRBV7-9 14 TRBJ2-7 few
CSVDNGGNTEAFF TGCAGCGTTGATAATGGAGGGAACACTGAAGCTTTCTTT NA TRBV29-1 13 TRBJ1-1 NA
CSARRQGGGGRDSPLHF TGCAGTGCTAGGAGGCAGGGAGGAGGCGGGAGGGATTCACCCCTCCACTTT NA TRBV20-1 17 TRBJ1-6 NA
CASSLYRGGPPEAFF TGCGCCAGCAGCTTGTACAGGGGAGGACCCCCTGAAGCTTTCTTT TRBD1 TRBV5-1 15 TRBJ1-1 NA
CASSSQGWLNEQFF TGTGCCAGCAGTTCACAGGGGTGGCTCAATGAGCAGTTCTTC TRBD1 TRBV28 14 TRBJ2-1 few
CASSGDSEPQHF TGTGCCAGCAGCGGGGACAGTGAACCCCAGCATTTT TRBD1 TRBV2 12 TRBJ1-5 many
CASNREWVDNEQFF TGTGCCAGCAATCGGGAGTGGGTGGACAATGAGCAGTTCTTC NA TRBV6-1 14 TRBJ2-1 few
CASSLVAWGQETQYF TGTGCCAGCAGCTTAGTCGCCTGGGGACAAGAGACCCAGTACTTC NA TRBV11-2 15 TRBJ2-5 many
CASSWTPRAEAFF TGTGCCAGCAGTTGGACTCCCAGGGCTGAAGCTTTCTTT NA TRBV6-2/TRBV6-3 13 TRBJ1-1 NA
CASSDIDIYEQYF TGTGCCAGCAGCGACATAGACATCTACGAGCAGTACTTC NA TRBV5-8 13 TRBJ2-7 many
CSVRLGRNTEAFF TGCAGCGTTCGCTTAGGGAGAAACACTGAAGCTTTCTTT NA TRBV29-1 13 TRBJ1-1 many
CASSPGLARETQYF TGTGCCAGCAGCCCGGGACTAGCGCGGGAGACCCAGTACTTC TRBD2 TRBV7-7 14 TRBJ2-5 many
CASSVVAGTGGVGGANVLTF TGTGCCAGCAGCGTAGTTGCCGGGACAGGGGGCGTAGGTGGGGCCAACGTCCTGACTTTC TRBD1 TRBV9 20 TRBJ2-6 NA
CASSQDWLAGGGETQYF TGTGCCAGCAGCCAAGATTGGCTAGCGGGAGGGGGAGAGACCCAGTACTTC TRBD2 TRBV3-1 17 TRBJ2-5 many
CASSERETTYNEQFF TGTGCCAGCAGCGAGCGGGAGACCACCTACAATGAGCAGTTCTTC TRBD2 TRBV6-2/TRBV6-3 15 TRBJ2-1 NA
CASTGGRPNTEAFF TGTGCCAGCACGGGGGGGAGACCGAACACTGAAGCTTTCTTT NA TRBV6-1 14 TRBJ1-1 many
CASSTWTSNEQFF TGTGCCAGCAGCACCTGGACTAGCAATGAGCAGTTCTTC TRBD2 TRBV14 13 TRBJ2-1 NA
CASTGQINYGYTF TGTGCCAGCACTGGACAGATAAACTATGGCTACACCTTC NA TRBV6-1 13 TRBJ1-2 many
CASKEWGQINEKLFF TGTGCCAGCAAAGAGTGGGGACAGATTAATGAAAAACTGTTTTTT TRBD1 TRBV12-3/TRBV12-4 15 TRBJ1-4 many
CAWSQGSVTEAFF TGTGCCTGGAGTCAGGGGTCGGTAACTGAAGCTTTCTTT NA TRBV30 13 TRBJ1-1 many
CSVGSTESGNTIYF TGCAGCGTTGGATCTACGGAATCTGGAAACACCATATATTTT NA TRBV29-1 14 TRBJ1-3 NA